Following are 31 T cell receptor beta chains from one sample sequenced in a study of healthy donors' naive CD4 and CD8 T cells. Starting from about 470 ng of total RNA, TCR libraries were made with linear amplification. One entry per CDR3 protein, called by TCRdb with MiXCR from the reads. The data show approximately 200,000 distinct CDR3 sequences, 65% to 75% seen once. Material: naive CD4+ and CD8+ T cells sorted from blood, pooled from several donors. The receptors shown here come from a pool of human donors in good health; the sample pools cells from several healthy donors.

V usage is TRBV12-3 or TRBV12-4 and J usage is TRBJ2-1; 9 bases fit TRBD1. Unmatched junction bases numbered 3, after V lost 6 bases and J lost 6 bases. This CDR3 contains 13 residues. As DNA, the CDR3 is TGTGCCAGCAGGACGGGACAGGGCAATGAGCAGTTCTTC. This codes for CASRTGQGNEQFF.

V is TRBV6-5 and J is TRBJ1-2; D not certain. This CDR3 has 12 amino acids. V lost 5 bases and J lost 6, with 10 bases in between. Germline V lookup: CDR1 MNHEY, CDR2 SVGAGI. The CDR3 loop is CASSLGRDGYTF. The CDR3 DNA reads TGTGCCAGCAGTCTAGGACGGGATGGCTACACCTTC.

The chain recombines TRBV24-1 with TRBJ2-3; unclear D gene. Between the trimmed V and J ends, which lost 1 base and 3 bases, there was a span of 10 bases. Looked up from germline, CDR1 is KGHDR and CDR2 is SFDVKD. The CDR3 is made up of 15 amino acids. The CDR3 spells CATSDLEKSTDTQYF. In nucleotides, the CDR3 is TGTGCCACCAGTGATTTAGAGAAATCTACAGATACGCAGTATTTT.

CDR3 coding DNA: TGTGCCTGGAGTGTACGGCAGGGAAATGGCTACACCTTC. Protein: CAWSVRQGNGYTF. This chain uses TRBV30 with TRBJ1-2; perhaps TRBD1 as D (5 bases). Germline V lookup: CDR1 GTSNPN, CDR2 SVGIG (reference sequence). Trimming shortened V by 0 bases and J by 6 bases, and 11 bases separated the two germline ends. This CDR3 is built from 13 residues.

In nucleotides, the CDR3 is TGTGCCTGGACATTGGGTAGCACTGAAGCTTTCTTT. Protein sequence: CAWTLGSTEAFF. The rearrangement uses TRBV30 and TRBJ1-1; D is ambiguous. V lost 4 bases and J 4 bases, leaving 10 bases between the germline ends. CDR1 and CDR2 (germline): GTSNPN, SVGIG (reference sequence). The CDR3 loop spans 12 amino acids.

This chain uses TRBV29-1 with TRBJ1-2; weak D call: TRBD1 (6 bases). The germline V and J ends were trimmed by 1 base and 7 bases, with 19 bases remaining between them. Germline lookup yields CDR1 SQVTM and CDR2 ANQGSEA. This CDR3 has 15 residues. CDR3 residues: CSVEVGPTGLGGYTF. In DNA form, the CDR3 reads TGCAGCGTTGAAGTCGGTCCCACAGGGTTGGGTGGCTACACCTTC.

This chain joins TRBV29-1 and TRBJ2-3; 8 nucleotides align to TRBD1. V lost 2 bases, J lost 1 base, and 8 bases stayed unmatched. The CDR3 is made up of 16 amino acids. Germline values: CDR1 SQVTM, CDR2 ANQGSEA. CDR3 region: CSVELIETGGTDTQYF. The CDR3 DNA reads TGCAGCGTTGAATTAATCGAGACAGGGGGCACAGATACGCAGTATTTT.

This chain uses TRBV24-1 with TRBJ2-5, with D maybe TRBD1 (6 bases). This CDR3 contains 16 residues. Germline assignment: CDR1 KGHDR and CDR2 SFDVKD. The V gene lost 4 bases and the J gene lost 0 bases, with 14 bases spanning the gap. The CDR3 nucleotides read TGTGCCACCAGTGACCATTTCCCAGGGGACCAAGAGACCCAGTACTTC. This translates into CATSDHFPGDQETQYF.

The chain couples TRBV29-1 to TRBJ2-1; D gene uncertain. The CDR3 spans 11 residues. V was cut by 6 bases and J by 13 bases, with 16 bases left in between. The germline gives CDR1 SQVTM, CDR2 ANQGSEA. CDR3 residues: CSVEIGLFQFF. The CDR3 DNA sequence: TGCAGCGTGGAGATCGGGCTTTTTCAGTTCTTC.

This clonotype came up a few times. This chain links TRBV29-1 with TRBJ2-1; D could derive from TRBD1 or TRBD2 (6 bases each). Trimming took 3 bases from V and 4 from J, leaving 19 bases between them. This CDR3 is built from 16 residues. Germline V gene data show CDR1 as SQVTM and CDR2 as ANQGSEA. CDR3 coding DNA: TGCAGCGTTGAGGGACTTCCAGGGGACCAATACAATGAGCAGTTCTTC. It translates to CSVEGLPGDQYNEQFF.

The rearrangement joins TRBV30 to TRBJ2-3; possibly TRBD2 for D (6 bases). Germline CDR1 GTSNPN, CDR2 SVGIG (reference sequence). The CDR3 loop spans 12 amino acids. Deletions cut 4 bases from V and 6 bases from J, with 11 bases between. CDR3 in DNA: TGTGCCTGGAACCGCGGGACGGATACGCAGTATTTT. This translates into CAWNRGTDTQYF.

This chain links TRBV19 with TRBJ2-1; TRBD2 matches 11 bases. V was pared by 3 bases and J by 10 bases, with 8 bases of the junction left unmatched. The CDR3 totals 15 residues. Germline assignment: CDR1 LNHDA and CDR2 SQIVND (reference sequence). The CDR3 DNA reads as TGTGCCAGTAGTATCGCCACTAGCGGGAGTTGGGAGCAGTTCTTC. As protein: CASSIATSGSWEQFF.

The DNA for the CDR3 is TGCGCCAGCAGCCAAGAAAGAGCGGGGGGTAGTGAGACCCAGTACTTC. Translating gives CASSQERAGGSETQYF. This chain joins TRBV4-1 and TRBJ2-5; TRBD2 matches 9 bases. The CDR3 has 16 amino acids. The germline CDR1 and CDR2 sequences are MGHRA and YSYEKL. V shed 0 bases and J 5 bases; nucleotides not matched to a gene: 7.

The CDR3 region is CASSLQGAPPNEQFF. As DNA, the CDR3 is TGTGCCAGCAGTTTACAGGGGGCGCCTCCGAATGAGCAGTTCTTC. V and J are TRBV6-5 and TRBJ2-1; 9 nucleotides match TRBD1. Trimming removed 4 bases from V and 7 bases from J; junction bases left unmatched: 8. Germline V gene lookup returns CDR1 MNHEY and CDR2 SVGAGI. The CDR3 runs 15 residues.

The chain has TRBV29-1 and TRBJ2-1, with 9 nucleotides matching TRBD1. Looked up from germline, CDR1 is SQVTM and CDR2 is ANQGSEA. Trimming at V came to 2 bases and at J to 2 bases, leaving 4 bases not matched to a gene. CDR3 length: 15 amino acids. CDR3 protein: CSVESGTGTYNEQFF. CDR3 bases: TGCAGCGTTGAATCCGGGACAGGGACCTACAATGAGCAGTTCTTC.

CDR3 nucleotide sequence: TGTGCCACCAGCGAGCCCAGTAGACTAGCGGGAGGAGGGTACAATGAGCAGTTCTTC. Translating gives CATSEPSRLAGGGYNEQFF. The chain combines TRBV15 with TRBJ2-1, with 13 bases fitting TRBD2. The CDR3 sequence is 19 residues long. CDR1 LNHNV and CDR2 YYDKDF come from the germline V gene (reference sequence). V dropped 5 bases and J dropped 4; count of bases not matched to a gene: 14.

The V and J genes are TRBV7-8 and TRBJ2-5; a possible D gene is TRBD2 (5 bases). Trimming left V 3 bases short and J 5 bases short, with 19 bases between. CDR3 length: 16 residues. Germline V CDR1 and CDR2: SGHVS, FQNEAQ. The CDR3 nucleotides are TGTGCCAGCAGCTTCCACTCGGGAAGGGTTGGGGAGACCCAGTACTTC. This translates into CASSFHSGRVGETQYF.

The rearrangement uses TRBV19 and TRBJ1-1; D unresolved. CDR3 size: 14 residues. Deletions cut 6 bases from V and 6 bases from J, with 17 bases between. The germline CDR1 and CDR2 sequences are LNHDA and SQIVND (reference sequence). CDR3 DNA: TGTGCCAGTAGGACACGGGCTACGGGTCCTGAAGCTTTCTTT. Its protein product is CASRTRATGPEAFF.

Only a few counts were recorded for this clonotype. The gene calls are TRBV5-1 and TRBJ2-7; possible D gene TRBD1, 5 bases. Looked up from germline, CDR1 is SGHRS and CDR2 is YFSETQ. CDR3 length equals 12 residues. Trimming removed 0 bases from V and 4 bases from J, with 5 bases in between. The CDR3 DNA reads TGCGCCAGCAGCTTGGAGGGGTACGAGCAGTACTTC. Translated: CASSLEGYEQYF.

This sequence joins TRBV27 and TRBJ1-6; D not resolved. V lost 4 bases and J lost 9, with 10 bases in between. Germline lookup yields CDR1 MNHEY and CDR2 SMNVEV (reference sequence). The CDR3 totals 13 residues. DNA for the CDR3: TGTGCCAGCAGTTCCGTGGGAGTTTCACCCCTCCACTTT. Its protein product is CASSSVGVSPLHF.

The chain joins TRBV11-3 to TRBJ2-3, with 9 bases lining up with TRBD2. The CDR3 loop spans 14 amino acids. V was pared by 4 bases and J by 3 bases, with 2 bases of the junction left unmatched. Germline V CDR1 and CDR2: SGHNT, YENEEA. Written as DNA, the CDR3 is TGTGCCAGCAGCTCCGGACTAGCGACAGATACGCAGTATTTT. This translates into CASSSGLATDTQYF.

V gene TRBV28 combines with J gene TRBJ2-5, with D tentatively TRBD1 (6 bases). Trimming left V 4 bases short and J 5 bases short, with 11 bases between. Germline V gives CDR1 MDHEN, CDR2 SYDVKM. This CDR3 is 13 amino acids long. In DNA form, the CDR3 reads TGTGCCAGCAGTTACAGGGTTCGGGAGACCCAGTACTTC. Translating gives CASSYRVRETQYF. The whole variable domain, remainder taken from reference TRBV28 and TRBJ2-5, is DVKVTQSSRYLVKRTGEKVFLECVQDMDHENMFWYRQDPGLGLRLIYFSYDVKMKEKGDIPEGYSVSREKKERFSLILESASTNQTSMYLCASSYRVRETQYFGPGTRLLVL.

The chain employs TRBV29-1 and TRBJ2-1; 7 nucleotides match TRBD2. There are 18 residues in the CDR3. The germline gives CDR1 SQVTM, CDR2 ANQGSEA. V gave up 0 bases and J gave up 3 bases; unmatched junction bases: 14. For the CDR3, the DNA is TGCAGCGTTGAAGAGGTAAGATCCCGGGAGGAAGTCTACAATGAGCAGTTCTTC. This translates into CSVEEVRSREEVYNEQFF.

This rearrangement joins TRBV7-8 to TRBJ2-5; 10 bases align to TRBD2. The trim removed 5 bases at V and 5 bases at J, leaving 8 bases unmatched. The CDR3 extends over 15 amino acids. Looked up from germline, CDR1 is SGHVS and CDR2 is FQNEAQ. The DNA of the CDR3 is TGTGCCAGCAGCGCTAGCGGGAGCCCCCTGGAGACCCAGTACTTC. This encodes CASSASGSPLETQYF.

This chain uses TRBV29-1 with TRBJ1-3; the match to TRBD1 covers 10 bases. This CDR3 is built from 14 residues. CDR1 SQVTM and CDR2 ANQGSEA come from the germline V gene. The junction had 4 bases not matched to a gene; V was cut back by 4 bases and J by 4 bases. CDR3 loop: CSVGQGAIGNTIYF. The CDR3 DNA reads as TGCAGCGTTGGACAGGGGGCGATCGGAAACACCATATATTTT.

This clonotype has just a few counts. The V call is TRBV19, the J call TRBJ2-7, with D perhaps TRBD1 (5 bases). This CDR3 region has 12 residues. Germline V CDR1 and CDR2: LNHDA, SQIVND (reference sequence). The ends were cut back, 6 bases at V and 3 bases at J, with 9 bases in the middle. The CDR3 DNA reads TGTGCCAGTAGAACCGACAGCTACGAGCAGTACTTC. Amino acid sequence: CASRTDSYEQYF.

V usage is TRBV27 and J usage is TRBJ1-2, with D perhaps TRBD1 (5 bases). The CDR3 sequence is 13 residues long. The V end was cut by 9 bases, the J end by 8 bases, with 19 bases between. The germline V gene has CDR1 MNHEY and CDR2 SMNVEV (reference sequence). CDR3 coding DNA: TGTGCCAGTGGGCCTACGGGGGTAGACGGCTACACCTTC. It codes for CASGPTGVDGYTF.

V is TRBV19 and J is TRBJ2-7; D may be TRBD1 or TRBD2 (5 bases each). The CDR3 is made up of 13 amino acids. Trimming cost V 2 bases and J 3 bases, with 8 bases left between them. The germline V gene has CDR1 LNHDA and CDR2 SQIVND (reference sequence). Written as DNA, the CDR3 is TGTGCCAGTAGTATAATGGGGGACTACGAGCAGTACTTC. This encodes CASSIMGDYEQYF.

This clonotype was picked up a small number of times. This sequence joins TRBV29-1 and TRBJ1-1; the D is unclear. Trimming removed 5 bases at V and 0 bases at J, with 7 bases between. Germline V gives CDR1 SQVTM, CDR2 ANQGSEA. This CDR3 contains 12 residues. The CDR3, as DNA: TGCAGCGTTCATCTCATGAACACTGAAGCTTTCTTT. Amino acids: CSVHLMNTEAFF.

The CDR3 region is CASSLGGPEQFF. CDR3 coding DNA: TGCGCCAGCAGCTTGGGTGGTCCTGAGCAGTTCTTC. J is TRBJ2-1 and V is TRBV5-1; unclear D gene. Trimming left V 0 bases short and J 9 bases short, with 7 bases between. The CDR3 spans 12 residues. Per germline, CDR1 SGHRS and CDR2 YFSETQ. The complete variable domain, with remaining parts taken from reference TRBV5-1 and TRBJ2-1, reads KAGVTQTPRYLIKTRGQQVTLSCSPISGHRSVSWYQQTPGQGLQFLFEYFSETQRNKGNFPGRFSGRQFSNSRSEMNVSTLELGDSALYLCASSLGGPEQFFGPGTRLTVL.

The CDR3 reads CSVREGSYNEQFF. CDR3 nucleotide sequence: TGCAGCGTCCGGGAGGGGTCCTACAATGAGCAGTTCTTC. This chain links TRBV29-1 with TRBJ2-1; TRBD2 matches at 8 bases. The CDR3 totals 13 residues. J lost 1 base, V lost 6 bases, and 2 bases had no gene match. Per the germline V gene, CDR1 is SQVTM and CDR2 is ANQGSEA.